This TCR beta chain was captured by sequencing in a study of spatial heterogeneity in lung cancer. Whole-study results and caveats: Follow-up blood showed ubiquitous expanded tumor TCRs less than blood at resection did.

Germline V gene data show CDR1 as GTSNPN and CDR2 as SVGIG (reference sequence). Trimming cost V 1 base and J 4 bases, with 16 bases left between them. This CDR3 comprises 15 residues. Documented time point: sample taken at primary tumor resection. Sequencing covered unsorted whole RNA taken from tumor, nontumor lung or frozen PBMC. Donors were over 70 untreated early-stage non-small cell lung cancer patients. The table lists this clonotype with many counts. Its antigen is not known. TCRdb ran MiXCR on the 5' RACE reads and lists one entry per CDR3 protein. In the table there are some 53,000 distinct CDR3 sequences, approximately 7% of which are singletons.

The specimen comprised PBMCs, sampled at surgery. The chain combines TRBV30 with TRBJ2-5, with D perhaps TRBD1 (5 bases). The TCR was taken from a female donor with early-stage non-small cell lung cancer. The DNA for the CDR3 is TGTGCCTGGAGTGCGGCCAGGGAAAGGGGAGAGACCCAGTACTTC. Protein: CAWSAARERGETQYF. Complete variable domain (other parts from reference TRBV30 and TRBJ2-5): SQTIHQWPATLVQPVGSPLSLECTVEGTSNPNLYWYRQAAGRGLQLLFYSVGIGQISSEVPQNLSASRPQDRQFILSSKKLLLSDSGFYLCAWSAARERGETQYFGPGTRLLVL.